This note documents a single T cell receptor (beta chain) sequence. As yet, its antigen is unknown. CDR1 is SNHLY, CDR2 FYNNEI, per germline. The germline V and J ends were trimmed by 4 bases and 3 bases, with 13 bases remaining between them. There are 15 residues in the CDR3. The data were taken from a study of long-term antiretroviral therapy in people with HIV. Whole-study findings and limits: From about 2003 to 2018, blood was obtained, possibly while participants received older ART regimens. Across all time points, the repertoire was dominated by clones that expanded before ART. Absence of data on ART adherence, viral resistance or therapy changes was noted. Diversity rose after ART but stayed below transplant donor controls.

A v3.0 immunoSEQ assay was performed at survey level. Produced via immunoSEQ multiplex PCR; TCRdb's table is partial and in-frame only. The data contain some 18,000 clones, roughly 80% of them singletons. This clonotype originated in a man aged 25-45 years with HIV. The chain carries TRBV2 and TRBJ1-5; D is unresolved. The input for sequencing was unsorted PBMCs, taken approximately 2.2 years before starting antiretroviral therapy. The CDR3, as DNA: TGTGCCAGCAGTGGATCGACCGACTACAATCAGCCCCAGCATTTT. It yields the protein CASSGSTDYNQPQHF.